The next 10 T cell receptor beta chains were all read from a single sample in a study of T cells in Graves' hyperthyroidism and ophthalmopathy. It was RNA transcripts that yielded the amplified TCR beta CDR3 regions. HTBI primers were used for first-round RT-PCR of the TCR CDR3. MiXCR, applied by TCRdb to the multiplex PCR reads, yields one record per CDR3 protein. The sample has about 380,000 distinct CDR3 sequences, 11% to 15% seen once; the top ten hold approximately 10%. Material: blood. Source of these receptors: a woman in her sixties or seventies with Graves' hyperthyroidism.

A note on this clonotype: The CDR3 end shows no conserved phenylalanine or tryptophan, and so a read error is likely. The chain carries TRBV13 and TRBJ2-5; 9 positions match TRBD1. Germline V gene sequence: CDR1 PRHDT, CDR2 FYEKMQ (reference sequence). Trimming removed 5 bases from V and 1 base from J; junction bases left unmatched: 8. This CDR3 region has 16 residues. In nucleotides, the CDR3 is TGTGCCAGCAGCCCTCGGAGGACAGGGGTCCAAGAGACCCAGTACTCC. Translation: CASSPRRTGVQETQYS.

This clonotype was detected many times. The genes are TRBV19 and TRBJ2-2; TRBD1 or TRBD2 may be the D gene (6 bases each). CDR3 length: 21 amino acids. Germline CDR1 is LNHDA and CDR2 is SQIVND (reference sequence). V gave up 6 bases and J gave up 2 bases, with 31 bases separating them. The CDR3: CASSRFGGLGGGQGNTGELFF. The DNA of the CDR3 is TGTGCCAGTAGCCGCTTTGGGGGGCTCGGGGGAGGACAAGGTAACACCGGGGAGCTGTTTTTT.

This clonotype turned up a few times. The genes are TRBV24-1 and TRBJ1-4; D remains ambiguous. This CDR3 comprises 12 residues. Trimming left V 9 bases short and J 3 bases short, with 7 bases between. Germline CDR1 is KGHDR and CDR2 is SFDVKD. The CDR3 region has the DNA TGTGCCACCGGTCTGTCTAATGAAAAACTGTTTTTT. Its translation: CATGLSNEKLFF.

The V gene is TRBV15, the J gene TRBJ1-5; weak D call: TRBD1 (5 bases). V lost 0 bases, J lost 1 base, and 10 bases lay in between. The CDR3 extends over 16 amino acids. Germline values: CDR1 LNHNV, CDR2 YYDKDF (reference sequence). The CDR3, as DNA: TGTGCCACCAGCAGAGATACCAGGGAAAGCAATCAGCCCCAGCATTTT. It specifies CATSRDTRESNQPQHF.

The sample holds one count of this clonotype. CDR3 sequence reads: CASSPSPPAGTGLLGNTIYF. The CDR3 DNA follows: TGTGCCAGCAGCCCATCACCCCCCGCCGGGACAGGCTTGCTCGGAAACACCATATATTTT. The V gene is TRBV4-2, the J gene TRBJ1-3, with 8 bases matching TRBD1. CDR1 is LGHNA and CDR2 is YNFKEQ in the germline V gene. CDR3 length: 20 amino acids. After removal of 4 bases from V and 4 bases from J, the junction contained 21 bases not matched to a gene.

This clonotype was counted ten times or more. The CDR3 coding sequence is TGTGCCAGCAGTGCCGGGACAGTCACTGAAGCTTTCTTT. Protein product: CASSAGTVTEAFF. The chain uses TRBV6-1 and TRBJ1-1, with 7 bases matching TRBD1. V was pared by 4 bases and J by 4 bases, with 3 bases of the junction left unmatched. Germline CDR1 reads MNHNS; CDR2 reads SASEGT. There are 13 residues in the CDR3.

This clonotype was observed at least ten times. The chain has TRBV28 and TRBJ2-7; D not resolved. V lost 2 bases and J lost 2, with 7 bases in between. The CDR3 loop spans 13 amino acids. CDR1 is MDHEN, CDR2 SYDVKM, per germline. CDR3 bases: TGTGCCAGCAGTTTAGGGATGGCCTACGAGCAGTACTTC. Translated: CASSLGMAYEQYF.

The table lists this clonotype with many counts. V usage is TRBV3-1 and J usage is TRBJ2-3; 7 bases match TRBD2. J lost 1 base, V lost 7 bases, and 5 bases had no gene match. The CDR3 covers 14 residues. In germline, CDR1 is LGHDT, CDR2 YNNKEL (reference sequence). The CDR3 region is CASTRTSGTDTQYF. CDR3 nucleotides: TGTGCCAGCACCCGAACTAGCGGCACAGATACGCAGTATTTT.

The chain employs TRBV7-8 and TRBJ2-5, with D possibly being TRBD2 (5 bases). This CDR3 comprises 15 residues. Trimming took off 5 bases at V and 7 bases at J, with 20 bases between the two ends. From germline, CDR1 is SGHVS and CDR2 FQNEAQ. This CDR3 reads CASSPTLSGIVTQYF. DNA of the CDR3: TGTGCCAGCAGCCCCACTCTCTCCGGGATCGTGACCCAGTACTTC.

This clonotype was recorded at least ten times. The CDR3 nucleotides are TGTGCCAGCAGCTTGTGGAGGTCAAGGACTGAAGCTTTCTTT. Amino acids: CASSLWRSRTEAFF. The chain has TRBV5-8 and TRBJ1-1; no reliable D call. CDR1 SGHTS and CDR2 YDEGEE come from the germline V gene. V dropped 1 base and J dropped 5 bases, with 12 bases sitting between them. The CDR3 loop spans 14 amino acids.